The entry that follows covers one TCR beta chain sequence. Its antigen remains unknown. TCRB CDR3 was amplified from 2 ug genomic DNA or less. Amplification used 60 V beta primers and 13 J beta primers. The protocol was immunoSEQ multiplex PCR, while the TCRdb copy is restricted to in-frame clones and leaves out a portion. The table includes approximately 60,000 clones, approximately 86% detected once. Stated time point: after dendritic cell vaccination, including at tumor progression/relapse. This sample was taken from a study of glioma-infiltrating T cells after dendritic cell vaccination. Study summary: Patients received autologous tumor lysate-pulsed dendritic cell vaccination between 2003 and 2012.

Between the trimmed V and J ends, which lost 4 bases and 3 bases, there was a span of 13 bases. The CDR3 runs 14 residues. The germline gives CDR1 MNHNS, CDR2 SASEGT. Whole-study findings and limits: Higher pretreatment TIL content predicted longer progression-free time and survival.

Sequenced here: blood, sampled after dendritic cell vaccination. The chain joins TRBV6-1 to TRBJ2-7; D remains ambiguous. The sequence came from a human donor with glioblastoma. Here the CDR3 DNA reads TGTGCCAGCAGTGGCCCGGCGGTCGACTACGAGCAGTACTTC. Amino acids: CASSGPAVDYEQYF.